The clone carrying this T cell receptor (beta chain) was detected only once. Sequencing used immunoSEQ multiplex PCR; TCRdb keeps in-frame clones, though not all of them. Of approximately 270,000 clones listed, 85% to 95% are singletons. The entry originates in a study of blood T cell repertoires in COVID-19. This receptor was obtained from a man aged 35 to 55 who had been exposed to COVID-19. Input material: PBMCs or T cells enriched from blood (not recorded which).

CDR3 coding DNA: TGTGCCAGCAGTTCCAGGTATAGCGGGAGCCTCGTGCAGTTCTTC. Translating gives CASSSRYSGSLVQFF. The chain joins TRBV28 to TRBJ2-1, with TRBD2 matching over 9 bases. The CDR3 is made up of 15 amino acids. The germline V gene encodes CDR1 MDHEN and CDR2 SYDVKM. V dropped 4 bases and J dropped 12; count of bases not matched to a gene: 13.